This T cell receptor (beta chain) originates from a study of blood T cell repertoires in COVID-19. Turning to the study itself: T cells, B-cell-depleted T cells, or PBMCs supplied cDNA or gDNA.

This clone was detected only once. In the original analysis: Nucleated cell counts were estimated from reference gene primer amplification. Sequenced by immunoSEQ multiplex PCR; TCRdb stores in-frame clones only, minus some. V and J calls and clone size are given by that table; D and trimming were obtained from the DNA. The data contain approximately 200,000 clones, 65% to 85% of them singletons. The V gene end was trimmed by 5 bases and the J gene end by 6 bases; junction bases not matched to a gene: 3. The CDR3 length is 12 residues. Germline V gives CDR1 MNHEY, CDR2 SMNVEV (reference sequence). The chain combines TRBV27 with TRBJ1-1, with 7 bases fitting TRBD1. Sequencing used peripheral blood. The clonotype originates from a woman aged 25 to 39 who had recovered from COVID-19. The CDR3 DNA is TGTGCCAGCAGTCGACAGGGAGCTGAAGCTTTCTTT. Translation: CASSRQGAEAFF.